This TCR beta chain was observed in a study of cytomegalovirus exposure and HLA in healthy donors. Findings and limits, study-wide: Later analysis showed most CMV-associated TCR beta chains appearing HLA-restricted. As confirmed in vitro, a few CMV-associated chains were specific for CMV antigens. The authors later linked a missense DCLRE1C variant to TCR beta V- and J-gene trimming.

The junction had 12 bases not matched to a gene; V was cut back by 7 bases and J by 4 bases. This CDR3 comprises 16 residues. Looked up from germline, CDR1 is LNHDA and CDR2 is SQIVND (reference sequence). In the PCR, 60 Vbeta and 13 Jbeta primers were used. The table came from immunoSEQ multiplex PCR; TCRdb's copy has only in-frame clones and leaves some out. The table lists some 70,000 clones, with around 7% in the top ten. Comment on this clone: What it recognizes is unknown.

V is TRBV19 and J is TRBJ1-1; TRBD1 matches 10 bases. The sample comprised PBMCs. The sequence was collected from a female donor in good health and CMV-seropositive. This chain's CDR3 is CASKETGGGGGTEAFF. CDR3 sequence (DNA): TGTGCCAGTAAGGAGACAGGGGGCGGAGGAGGCACTGAAGCTTTCTTT.